The 30 T cell receptor beta chains below were found in one sample sequenced in a study of blood T cell repertoires in COVID-19. The protocol was immunoSEQ multiplex PCR, while the TCRdb copy is restricted to in-frame clones and leaves out a portion. The sample lists some 220,000 clones; around 90% were seen once. The sequencing sample was made of PBMCs or T cells enriched from blood (not recorded which). The source is a woman in her thirties who had recovered from COVID-19.

V is TRBV12-3 or TRBV12-4 and J is TRBJ1-5; maybe TRBD1 (6 bases). Trimming left V 8 bases short and J 4 bases short, with 12 bases between. The CDR3 has 13 amino acids. CDR3 DNA: TGTGCCAGCTTAAGGGGGAGTAATCAGCCCCAGCATTTT. The encoded protein is CASLRGSNQPQHF.

This chain connects TRBV14 to TRBJ2-3; 7 bases are a match to TRBD1. V shed 4 bases, J shed 1 base, and the junction held 5 bases outside the gene matches. This CDR3 comprises 15 residues. CDR1 is SGHDN and CDR2 is FVKESK in the germline V gene. The CDR3 nucleotides read TGTGCCAGCAGCCTGACAGGGTCGGGCACAGATACGCAGTATTTT. Translating it yields CASSLTGSGTDTQYF.

The chain links TRBV10-3 to TRBJ1-5; TRBD1 matches 7 bases. The germline CDR1 and CDR2 sequences are ENHRY and SYGVKD. This CDR3 contains 13 residues. V gave up 3 bases and J gave up 4 bases; unmatched junction bases: 0. The CDR3 loop reads CAISDRGNQPQHF. CDR3 nucleotide sequence: TGTGCCATCAGTGACAGGGGGAATCAGCCCCAGCATTTT.

This sequence joins TRBV6-2 or TRBV6-3 and TRBJ1-1; no clear D. V was clipped by 0 bases and J by 8 bases, with 10 bases between them. The CDR3 is 13 residues long. CDR1 MNHEY and CDR2 SVGEGT come from the germline V gene. This CDR3 is CASSYSWANEAFF. Written as DNA, the CDR3 is TGTGCCAGCAGTTACTCCTGGGCAAACGAAGCTTTCTTT.

This chain uses TRBV5-6 with TRBJ2-7, with D maybe TRBD2 (6 bases). The CDR3 spans 14 residues. The germline V gene encodes CDR1 SGHDT and CDR2 YYEEEE. V was pared by 2 bases and J by 2 bases, with 11 bases between. CDR3 in DNA: TGTGCCAGCAGCTTCGCGGGGAGCACCTACGAGCAGTACTTC. It translates to CASSFAGSTYEQYF.

The V call is TRBV19, the J call TRBJ2-2; D gene uncertain. Per the germline V gene, CDR1 is LNHDA and CDR2 is SQIVND (reference sequence). Deletions cut 3 bases from V and 6 bases from J, with 5 bases between. The CDR3 sequence is 12 residues long. This CDR3 is CASSIYSGELFF. The CDR3 DNA reads as TGTGCCAGTAGTATTTACTCCGGGGAGCTGTTTTTT. Using reference TRBV19 and TRBJ2-2 for the parts outside the CDR3, the full variable domain is DGGITQSPKYLFRKEGQNVTLSCEQNLNHDAMYWYRQDPGQGLRLIYYSQIVNDFQKGDIAEGYSVSREKKESFPLTVTSAQKNPTAFYLCASSIYSGELFFGEGSRLTVL.

This chain uses TRBV18 with TRBJ1-1; no clear D gene. V was shortened by 2 bases and J by 4 bases, with 8 bases between the two germline ends. CDR3 length: 13 amino acids. Germline-derived CDR1 and CDR2 are KGHSH and LQKENI. The CDR3 here is CASSPSLGTEAFF. The CDR3, as DNA: TGTGCCAGCTCACCATCTCTCGGCACTGAAGCTTTCTTT.

The CDR3 DNA reads TGTGCCAGCAGTGAGGGTTTGGACATCAACACTAGCAATCAGCCCCAGCATTTT. Encoded protein: CASSEGLDINTSNQPQHF. V and J are TRBV2 and TRBJ1-5; the D gene is possibly TRBD1 (5 bases). CDR3 length: 18 residues. Germline-derived CDR1 and CDR2 are SNHLY and FYNNEI. V lost 3 bases, J lost 0 bases, and 18 bases lay in between. The variable domain in full, completed from reference TRBV2 and TRBJ1-5, reads EPEVTQTPSHQVTQMGQEVILRCVPISNHLYFYWYRQILGQKVEFLVSFYNNEISEKSEIFDDQFSVERPDGSNFTLKIRSTKLEDSAMYFCASSEGLDINTSNQPQHFGDGTRLSIL.

This clone was observed once. This sequence joins TRBV29-1 and TRBJ1-1; 7 positions agree with TRBD1. Germline V gene lookup returns CDR1 SQVTM and CDR2 ANQGSEA. The CDR3 length is 10 residues. Trimming took 3 bases from V and 12 from J; bases not matched to a gene: 4. The CDR3 protein is CSVEDRKSFF. The CDR3 bases are TGCAGCGTTGAGGACAGGAAGTCTTTCTTT.

This clone has just one count. The chain carries TRBV11-2 and TRBJ2-7, with no clear D. The CDR3 extends over 15 amino acids. With 0 bases removed from V and 0 bases from J, the gap between germline ends came to 9 bases. Germline CDR1 is SGHAT and CDR2 is FQNNGV. The chain's CDR3 is CASSLEYFSSYEQYF. CDR3 DNA: TGTGCCAGCAGCTTAGAATACTTTAGCTCCTACGAGCAGTACTTC.

This clone was found once. The rearrangement uses TRBV9 and TRBJ2-7, with 9 bases matching TRBD1. The CDR3 is made up of 15 amino acids. Germline V CDR1 and CDR2: SGDLS, YYNGEE. After removal of 1 base from V and 3 bases from J, the junction contained 5 bases not matched to a gene. In nucleotides, the CDR3 is TGTGCCAGCAGCGTAACGACAGGGGGAGTCTACGAGCAGTACTTC. Protein: CASSVTTGGVYEQYF.

The chain combines TRBV29-1 with TRBJ2-7; TRBD1 is a possible D gene (6 bases). Between the trimmed V and J ends, which lost 0 bases and 3 bases, there was a span of 15 bases. Germline CDR1 and CDR2: SQVTM and ANQGSEA. CDR3 length equals 15 residues. The CDR3 DNA sequence: TGCAGCGTTGAAGATCCCGGGGACACCGGCTACGAGCAGTACTTC. It codes for CSVEDPGDTGYEQYF.

CDR3 residues: CASRSGVIYGYTF. CDR3 DNA: TGTGCCAGCAGAAGCGGGGTCATCTATGGCTACACCTTC. The chain joins TRBV6-6 to TRBJ1-2, with D uncertain. Germline V gives CDR1 MNHNY, CDR2 SVGAGI (reference sequence). The CDR3 totals 13 residues. The germline V and J ends were trimmed by 6 bases and 4 bases, with 12 bases remaining between them.

The chain carries TRBV7-9 and TRBJ1-6, with TRBD1 identical over 8 bases. The CDR3 contains 15 residues. V lost 5 bases and J lost 6; bases outside the gene matches: 6. From germline, CDR1 is SEHNR and CDR2 FQNEAQ (reference sequence). CDR3 sequence (DNA): TGTGCCAGCAGCCCTCAGACAGGGGTTAATTCACCCCTCCACTTT. It is translated as CASSPQTGVNSPLHF.

J is TRBJ1-5 and V is TRBV19; D is unresolved. Trimming cost V 3 bases and J 7 bases, with 13 bases left between them. CDR3 length equals 14 residues. Germline CDR1 and CDR2: LNHDA and SQIVND (reference sequence). The CDR3 spells CASSMFGRGQPQHF. As DNA, the CDR3 is TGTGCCAGTAGTATGTTCGGTCGAGGACAGCCCCAGCATTTT.

V is TRBV7-9 and J is TRBJ1-1, with a weak D call TRBD1 (6 bases). Per the germline V gene, CDR1 is SEHNR and CDR2 is FQNEAQ (reference sequence). V dropped 5 bases and J dropped 3 bases, with 10 bases sitting between them. CDR3 length: 13 amino acids. This CDR3 is CASSPGQHTEAFF. Here the CDR3 DNA reads TGTGCCAGCAGCCCCGGACAGCACACTGAAGCTTTCTTT.

The rearrangement joins TRBV7-9 to TRBJ2-2; possible D gene TRBD1, 6 bases. The CDR3 is 15 residues long. V lost 2 bases, J lost 4 bases, and 11 bases lay in between. Germline assignment: CDR1 SEHNR and CDR2 FQNEAQ (reference sequence). CDR3 protein: CASSLLGGATGELFF. DNA for the CDR3: TGTGCCAGCAGCTTATTAGGGGGAGCCACCGGGGAGCTGTTTTTT.

V gene TRBV5-6 combines with J gene TRBJ1-5; 8 positions agree with TRBD1. Germline V lookup: CDR1 SGHDT, CDR2 YYEEEE. This CDR3 has 14 amino acids. J lost 5 bases, V lost 4 bases, and 5 bases had no gene match. The CDR3 nucleotides are TGTGCCAGCAGCGCCCAGGGGGCGCATCAGCCCCAGCATTTT. Residues: CASSAQGAHQPQHF.

V usage is TRBV6-1 and J usage is TRBJ2-3, with a possible D match to TRBD1 (5 bases). Looked up from germline, CDR1 is MNHNS and CDR2 is SASEGT. V lost 2 bases and J lost 6, with 15 bases in between. This CDR3 contains 15 residues. CDR3 coding DNA: TGTGCCAGCAGTGAAAGTTTGCAGGGTTCGGATACGCAGTATTTT. Amino acids: CASSESLQGSDTQYF.

The genes are TRBV10-1 and TRBJ2-5; 10 bases fit TRBD2. This CDR3 comprises 18 residues. Germline V gene sequence: CDR1 WNHNN, CDR2 SYGVQD (reference sequence). V trimming: 0 bases; J trimming: 1 base; junction bases outside the gene matches: 8. CDR3 DNA sequence: TGCGCCAGCAGTGAGTCGACAAAAGCGGGGGGGCCCCAAGAGACCCAGTACTTC. This encodes CASSESTKAGGPQETQYF.

The chain joins TRBV12-3 or TRBV12-4 to TRBJ2-1; weak D call: TRBD2 (5 bases). The CDR3 spans 13 residues. Deletions cut 6 bases from V and 6 bases from J, with 12 bases between. CDR3 protein: CASRPLVFNEQFF. In nucleotides, the CDR3 is TGTGCCAGCAGACCACTAGTTTTCAATGAGCAGTTCTTC.

This chain joins TRBV29-1 and TRBJ2-3, with TRBD2 identical over 8 bases. V lost 4 bases and J lost 0; bases outside the gene matches: 12. The CDR3 sequence is 17 residues long. Germline V gives CDR1 SQVTM, CDR2 ANQGSEA. The CDR3 region has the DNA TGCAGCGTTGGAAGGGCGGGTAGCGGGGCGAGCACAGATACGCAGTATTTT. Protein sequence: CSVGRAGSGASTDTQYF.

This chain links TRBV4-2 with TRBJ2-7; D perhaps matches TRBD1 (6 bases). V was clipped by 4 bases and J by 3 bases, with 16 bases between them. Germline V lookup: CDR1 LGHNA, CDR2 YNFKEQ. CDR3 length: 15 amino acids. The CDR3 region is CASSPEEAGVYEQYF. In DNA, the CDR3 is TGTGCCAGCAGCCCAGAGGAGGCAGGGGTCTACGAGCAGTACTTC.

V usage is TRBV12-3 or TRBV12-4 and J usage is TRBJ2-7, with D tentatively TRBD1 (6 bases). The CDR3 covers 11 residues. V gave up 8 bases and J gave up 3 bases, with 8 bases separating them. CDR3 sequence (DNA): TGTGCCAGCGCAGGGGTCTACGAGCAGTACTTC. The encoded protein is CASAGVYEQYF.

This chain links TRBV25-1 with TRBJ1-2; unclear D gene. Germline lookup yields CDR1 MGHDK and CDR2 SYGVNS. The V end lost 5 bases, the J end lost 2 bases, and 12 bases lay between the germline ends. This CDR3 has 14 residues. The CDR3 region is CASSLPSSNYGYTF. CDR3 sequence (DNA): TGTGCCAGCAGTTTACCCAGTTCAAACTATGGCTACACCTTC.

V usage is TRBV7-2 and J usage is TRBJ2-3; D perhaps matches TRBD1 (6 bases). The CDR3 is made up of 15 amino acids. CDR1 is SGHTA and CDR2 is FQGNSA in the germline V gene. Between the trimmed V and J ends, which lost 5 bases and 10 bases, there was a span of 22 bases. The CDR3 sequence is CASSPQGLHPSPQYF. CDR3 bases: TGTGCCAGCAGCCCCCAGGGGCTCCATCCATCACCGCAGTATTTT. Complete variable domain (other parts from reference TRBV7-2 and TRBJ2-3): GAGVSQSPSNKVTEKGKDVELRCDPISGHTALYWYRQSLGQGLEFLIYFQGNSAPDKSGLPSDRFSAERTGGSVSTLTIQRTQQEDSAVYLCASSPQGLHPSPQYFGPGTRLTVL.

The CDR3 here is CASSQEGGQMLYGYTF. CDR3 bases: TGCGCCAGCAGCCAAGAGGGGGGGCAGATGCTTTATGGCTACACCTTC. The chain couples TRBV4-1 to TRBJ1-2, with D perhaps TRBD1 (6 bases). Germline V gives CDR1 MGHRA, CDR2 YSYEKL. The CDR3 has 16 residues. V lost 0 bases, J lost 5 bases, and 16 bases lay in between.

This clone has just one count. The chain recombines TRBV2 with TRBJ2-7; no clear D gene. Trimming pared 4 bases from V and 4 bases from J, leaving 5 bases between. From germline, CDR1 is SNHLY and CDR2 FYNNEI. CDR3 length equals 11 residues. CDR3 loop: CASSAQYEQYF. In DNA, the CDR3 is TGTGCCAGCAGTGCACAGTACGAGCAGTACTTC.

The chain combines TRBV12-2 with TRBJ1-2; the D call in the table, TRBD1, was not verified against the DNA. TRBV12-2 is shown as a pseudogene. The CDR3 has 16 residues. The CDR3 DNA reads as TGTGCAAGTCGCTTAGCGCAGGGGGGAAGGCGCTATGGCTACACCTTC. Its protein product is CASRLAQGGRRYGYTF.

The J gene is TRBJ2-3, the V gene TRBV6-5; D might be TRBD2 (6 bases). The CDR3 runs 13 residues. Trimming cost V 5 bases and J 6 bases, with 12 bases left between them. Germline CDR1 and CDR2: MNHEY and SVGAGI. CDR3 DNA sequence: TGTGCCAGCAGTAGACCGGGGGTCGATACGCAGTATTTT. Translated, it gives CASSRPGVDTQYF.